Below are 13 T cell receptor beta chains sequenced from a single sample in a study of blood T cell repertoires in COVID-19. Only in-frame clones appear in the TCRdb table, and some are missing; sequencing was by immunoSEQ multiplex PCR. This sample has some 73,000 clones, with roughly 86% found just once. Sequencing was done on a sample of peripheral blood. These receptors were collected from a woman aged 55-70 years with acute or convalescent COVID-19.

This clone was seen once. The genes are TRBV5-4 and TRBJ1-2, with 9 bases aligning to TRBD1. The CDR3 length is 14 residues. V trimming: 4 bases; J trimming: 8 bases; junction bases outside the gene matches: 9. CDR1 and CDR2 from the germline V gene are SGHNT and YYREEE (reference sequence). CDR3 coding DNA: TGTGCCAGCAGCCCACAGGGGGCGCCGGTGGGCTACACCTTC. Its translation is CASSPQGAPVGYTF.

On this clone itself: This sample includes further DNA sequences coding for the same CDR3. This chain uses TRBV6-5 with TRBJ2-6; no firm D call. Trimming removed 6 bases from V and 4 bases from J, with 7 bases in between. In germline, CDR1 is MNHEY, CDR2 SVGAGI. The CDR3 is 13 residues long. The CDR3, as DNA: TGTGCCAGCAGGGCCTCCGGGGCCAACGTCCTGACTTTC. Encoded protein: CASRASGANVLTF.

On this clone: A read error may produce the germline difference seen at one junction end. The chain has TRBV28 and TRBJ1-5, with TRBD1 identical over 8 bases. This CDR3 contains 12 residues. Germline V gene lookup returns CDR1 MDHEN and CDR2 SYDVKM. The CDR3 DNA follows: TGTGCCAGCAGTCCCCGGGGACAGGCTAAAGGTTTT. It encodes CASSPRGQAKGF.

This rearrangement joins TRBV5-4 to TRBJ2-3, with a tentative D call TRBD1 (6 bases). The CDR3 covers 16 residues. Trimming took off 0 bases at V and 4 bases at J, with 15 bases between the two ends. From germline, CDR1 is SGHNT and CDR2 YYREEE (reference sequence). The CDR3 nucleotides read TGTGCCAGCAGCTTGGGAGGGCCAGGGGCTGCAGATACGCAGTATTTT. This translates into CASSLGGPGAADTQYF. Based on the CDR3 plus reference TRBV5-4 and TRBJ2-3, the full variable domain is ETGVTQSPTHLIKTRGQQVTLRCSSQSGHNTVSWYQQALGQGPQFIFQYYREEENGRGNFPPRFSGLQFPNYSSELNVNALELDDSALYLCASSLGGPGAADTQYFGPGTRLTVL.

This chain uses TRBV30 with TRBJ2-1; TRBD2 aligns across 13 bases. Trimming removed 1 base from V and 2 bases from J; junction bases left unmatched: 14. Germline values: CDR1 GTSNPN, CDR2 SVGIG (reference sequence). This CDR3 region has 20 residues. The CDR3 DNA sequence: TGTGCCTGGAGTGGCTATACACTAGCGGGGGGGCCGAAACCCTACAATGAGCAGTTCTTC. Its protein product is CAWSGYTLAGGPKPYNEQFF. The entire variable domain, with the rest obtained from reference TRBV30 and TRBJ2-1, is as follows: SQTIHQWPATLVQPVGSPLSLECTVEGTSNPNLYWYRQAAGRGLQLLFYSVGIGQISSEVPQNLSASRPQDRQFILSSKKLLLSDSGFYLCAWSGYTLAGGPKPYNEQFFGPGTRLTVL.

This clone was recorded only once. This chain connects TRBV2 to TRBJ2-7; 9 bases align to TRBD2. With 4 bases clipped from V and 4 bases from J, the junction kept 5 bases outside the gene matches. CDR3 length: 14 amino acids. Germline CDR1 is SNHLY and CDR2 is FYNNEI. CDR3: CASSAGTSFYEQYF. As DNA, the CDR3 is TGTGCCAGCAGTGCGGGGACTAGCTTTTACGAGCAGTACTTC.

V is TRBV7-2 and J is TRBJ2-7, with D possibly being TRBD2 (7 bases). Germline CDR1 reads SGHTA; CDR2 reads FQGNSA. Deletions cut 3 bases from V and 2 bases from J, with 14 bases between. CDR3 length equals 15 residues. CDR3 bases: TGTGCCAGCAGCTTGGGGGGGGCGAGCACCTACGAGCAGTACTTC. Translated, it gives CASSLGGASTYEQYF.

The rearrangement joins TRBV6-5 to TRBJ2-7; weak D call: TRBD2 (5 bases). The CDR3 loop spans 13 amino acids. From germline, CDR1 is MNHEY and CDR2 SVGAGI. V was clipped by 0 bases and J by 5 bases, with 8 bases between them. As DNA, the CDR3 is TGTGCCAGCAGTTACTCGAGGGTCCACGAGCAGTACTTC. It codes for CASSYSRVHEQYF.

This chain uses TRBV12-5 with TRBJ1-1; D may be TRBD1 (5 bases). V lost 8 bases, J lost 8 bases, and 21 bases lay in between. The CDR3 loop spans 14 amino acids. Per germline, CDR1 LGHNT and CDR2 FRNRAP. In nucleotides, the CDR3 is TGTGCTAGTTCTCCTCGGGGACTCCCTTCCGAAGCTTTCTTT. Amino acid sequence: CASSPRGLPSEAFF.

J is TRBJ2-7 and V is TRBV6-6, with 12 bases lining up with TRBD2. The CDR3 loop spans 18 amino acids. The V and J ends lost 5 bases and 7 bases, in that order; junction bases with no gene match: 18. Germline loops: CDR1 MNHNY, CDR2 SVGAGI (reference sequence). The CDR3 spells CASSPPTSGGSYIKEQYF. CDR3 coding DNA: TGTGCCAGCAGTCCTCCGACTAGCGGGGGTTCTTATATTAAGGAGCAGTACTTC.

The rearrangement joins TRBV6-1 to TRBJ2-5; tentatively, D is TRBD2 (6 bases). The CDR3 runs 15 residues. Germline V lookup: CDR1 MNHNS, CDR2 SASEGT. Trimming took 2 bases from V and 5 from J, leaving 15 bases between them. CDR3 amino acids: CASSELGTRGETQYF. CDR3 nucleotides: TGTGCCAGCAGTGAATTGGGGACTCGAGGGGAGACCCAGTACTTC.

J is TRBJ1-5 and V is TRBV9, with TRBD1 matching over 8 bases. Trimming took 0 bases from V and 3 from J; bases not matched to a gene: 5. This CDR3 region has 16 residues. Germline loops: CDR1 SGDLS, CDR2 YYNGEE. The CDR3 loop reads CASSVGTGNTNQPQHF. CDR3 DNA: TGTGCCAGCAGCGTAGGGACAGGGAATACCAATCAGCCCCAGCATTTT.

The chain combines TRBV14 with TRBJ1-3; D is uncertain. V lost 0 bases and J 0 bases, leaving 6 bases between the germline ends. Germline V gene data show CDR1 as SGHDN and CDR2 as FVKESK. The CDR3 is made up of 15 amino acids. CDR3 in amino acids: CASSQEGFSGNTIYF. Written as DNA, the CDR3 is TGTGCCAGCAGCCAAGAGGGCTTCTCTGGAAACACCATATATTTT.